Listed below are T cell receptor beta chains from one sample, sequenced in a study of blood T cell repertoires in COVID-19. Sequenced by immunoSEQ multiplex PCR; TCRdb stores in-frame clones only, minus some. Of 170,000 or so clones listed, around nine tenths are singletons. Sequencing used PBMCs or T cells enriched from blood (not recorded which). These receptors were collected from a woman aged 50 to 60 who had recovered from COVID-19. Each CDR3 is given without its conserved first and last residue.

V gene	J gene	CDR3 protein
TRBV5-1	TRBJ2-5	ASSLSGRREETQY
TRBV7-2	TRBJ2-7	ASSLEGQGLYEQY
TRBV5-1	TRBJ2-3	ASSVAGVHTDTQY
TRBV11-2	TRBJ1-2	ASSLADRGGYGYT
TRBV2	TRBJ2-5	ASRIALGGETQY
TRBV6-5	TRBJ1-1	ASSPRDSYTEAF
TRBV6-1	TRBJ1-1	ASSDPRTDTNTEAF
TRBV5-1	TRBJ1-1	ASSTSTGNTEAF
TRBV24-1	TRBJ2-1	ATSDLQGANEQF
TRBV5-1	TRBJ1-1	ASSSLLNTEAF
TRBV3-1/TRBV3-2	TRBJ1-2	ASSQVDRGDYGYT
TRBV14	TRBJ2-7	ASSQRRDSYEQY
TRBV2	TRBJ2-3	ASGPSGTDTQY
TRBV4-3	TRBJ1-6	ASSQDRLSYNSPLH
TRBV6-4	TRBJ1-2	ASSAEQGNYGYT
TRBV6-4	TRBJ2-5	ASSDVGGGARGYQETQY
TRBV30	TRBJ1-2	AWSPTRGRGYGYT
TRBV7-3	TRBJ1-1	ASSLYGNTEAF
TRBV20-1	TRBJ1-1	SASGVNTEAF
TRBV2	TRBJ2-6	ASKGGASGANVLT
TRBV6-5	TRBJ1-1	ASRRRTNMNTEAF
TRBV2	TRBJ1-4	ASSGHKTALF
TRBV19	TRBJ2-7	ASSLLRGAPYEQY
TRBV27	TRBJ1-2	ASSSQGAVGNGYT
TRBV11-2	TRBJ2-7	ASSPIGGGAYEQY
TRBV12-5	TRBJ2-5	ASGLVGAGGALGTQY
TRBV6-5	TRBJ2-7	ASSDSRLSYEQY
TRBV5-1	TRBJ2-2	ASREQFGGELF
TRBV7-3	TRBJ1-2	ASSPGLSLGYT
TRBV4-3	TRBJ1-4	ASSQERQGAPGKLF
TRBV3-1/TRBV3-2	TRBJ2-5	ASRRGPGLGQETQY
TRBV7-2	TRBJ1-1	ASSLGTGNTEAF
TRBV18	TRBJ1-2	ASSPQTEYGYT
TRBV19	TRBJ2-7	ASRASGGRSYEQY
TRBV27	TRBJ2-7	ASSLLGQSYEQY
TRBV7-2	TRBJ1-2	ASSPRGGAVYGYT
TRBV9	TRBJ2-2	ASSPPSRTGRPTEELF
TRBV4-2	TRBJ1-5	ASSQYNSGGSYQPQH
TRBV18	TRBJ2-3	ASSPGTGADTQY